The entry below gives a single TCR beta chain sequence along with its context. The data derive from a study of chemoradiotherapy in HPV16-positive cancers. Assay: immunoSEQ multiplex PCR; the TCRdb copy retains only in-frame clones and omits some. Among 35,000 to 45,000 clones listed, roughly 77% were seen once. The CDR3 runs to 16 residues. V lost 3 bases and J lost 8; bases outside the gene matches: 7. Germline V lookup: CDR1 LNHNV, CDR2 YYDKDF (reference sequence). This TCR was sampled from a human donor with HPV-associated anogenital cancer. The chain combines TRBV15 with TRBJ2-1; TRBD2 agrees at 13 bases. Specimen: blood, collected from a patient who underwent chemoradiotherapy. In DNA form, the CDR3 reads TGTGCCACCAGCAGGGAACTAGCGGGGGGGCGCGATGAGCAGTTCTTC. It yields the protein CATSRELAGGRDEQFF.